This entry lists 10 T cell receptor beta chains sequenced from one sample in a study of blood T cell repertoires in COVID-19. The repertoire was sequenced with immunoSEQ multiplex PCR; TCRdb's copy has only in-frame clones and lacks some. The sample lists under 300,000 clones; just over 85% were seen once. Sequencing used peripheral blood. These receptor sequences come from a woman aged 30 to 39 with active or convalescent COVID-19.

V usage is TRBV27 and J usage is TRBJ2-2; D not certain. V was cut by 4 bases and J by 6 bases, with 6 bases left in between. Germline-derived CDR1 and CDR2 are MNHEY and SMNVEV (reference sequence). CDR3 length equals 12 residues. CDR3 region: CASSSVPGELFF. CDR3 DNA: TGTGCCAGCAGTTCCGTCCCCGGGGAGCTGTTTTTT.

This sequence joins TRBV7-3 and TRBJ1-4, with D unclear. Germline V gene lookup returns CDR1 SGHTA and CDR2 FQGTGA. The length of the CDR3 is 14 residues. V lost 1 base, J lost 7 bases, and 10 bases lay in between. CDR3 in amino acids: CASSLNGSGEKLFF. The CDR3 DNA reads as TGTGCCAGCAGCTTAAATGGCTCAGGTGAAAAACTGTTTTTT.

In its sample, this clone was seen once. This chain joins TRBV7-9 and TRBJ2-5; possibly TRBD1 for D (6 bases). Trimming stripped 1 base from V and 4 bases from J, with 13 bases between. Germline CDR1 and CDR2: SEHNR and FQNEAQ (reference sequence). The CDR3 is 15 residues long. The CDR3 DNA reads TGTGCCAGCAGCTTAGGGGTTGGGGGCGGAGAGACCCAGTACTTC. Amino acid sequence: CASSLGVGGGETQYF. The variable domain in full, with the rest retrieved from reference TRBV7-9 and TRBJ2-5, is DTGVSQNPRHKITKRGQNVTFRCDPISEHNRLYWYRQTLGQGPEFLTYFQNEAQLEKSRLLSDRFSAERPKGSFSTLEIQRTEQGDSAMYLCASSLGVGGGETQYFGPGTRLLVL.

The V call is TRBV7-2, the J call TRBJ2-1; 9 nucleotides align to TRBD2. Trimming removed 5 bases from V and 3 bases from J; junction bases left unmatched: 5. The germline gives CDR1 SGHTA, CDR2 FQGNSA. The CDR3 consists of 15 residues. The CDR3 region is CASSPGTSNYNEQFF. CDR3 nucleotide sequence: TGTGCCAGCAGCCCCGGGACTAGCAACTACAATGAGCAGTTCTTC. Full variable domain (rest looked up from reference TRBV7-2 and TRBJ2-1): GAGVSQSPSNKVTEKGKDVELRCDPISGHTALYWYRQSLGQGLEFLIYFQGNSAPDKSGLPSDRFSAERTGGSVSTLTIQRTQQEDSAVYLCASSPGTSNYNEQFFGPGTRLTVL.

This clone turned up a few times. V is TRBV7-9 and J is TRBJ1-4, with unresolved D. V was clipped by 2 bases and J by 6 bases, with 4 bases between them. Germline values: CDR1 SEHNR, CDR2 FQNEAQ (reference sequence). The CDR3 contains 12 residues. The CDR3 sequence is CASSLLDEKLFF. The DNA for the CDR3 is TGTGCCAGCAGCTTACTAGATGAAAAACTGTTTTTT.

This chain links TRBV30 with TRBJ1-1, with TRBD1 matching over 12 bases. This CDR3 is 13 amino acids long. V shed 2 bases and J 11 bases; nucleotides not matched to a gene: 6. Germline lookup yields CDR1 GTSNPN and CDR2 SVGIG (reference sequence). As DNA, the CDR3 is TGTGCCTGGAGTAGGGGACAGGGGGCGCGGGCTTTCTTT. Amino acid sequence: CAWSRGQGARAFF.

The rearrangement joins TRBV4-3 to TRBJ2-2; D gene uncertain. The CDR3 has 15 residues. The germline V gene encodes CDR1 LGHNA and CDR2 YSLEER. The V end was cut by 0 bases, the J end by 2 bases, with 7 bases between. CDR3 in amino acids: CASSQETANTGELFF. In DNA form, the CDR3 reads TGCGCCAGCAGCCAAGAAACAGCTAACACCGGGGAGCTGTTTTTT.

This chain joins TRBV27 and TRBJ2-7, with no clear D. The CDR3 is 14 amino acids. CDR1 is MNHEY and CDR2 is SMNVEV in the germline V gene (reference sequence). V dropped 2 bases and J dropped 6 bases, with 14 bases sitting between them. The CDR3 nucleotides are TGTGCCAGCAGTTTAGGCTACCCCCCGGGCGAGCAGTACTTC. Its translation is CASSLGYPPGEQYF.

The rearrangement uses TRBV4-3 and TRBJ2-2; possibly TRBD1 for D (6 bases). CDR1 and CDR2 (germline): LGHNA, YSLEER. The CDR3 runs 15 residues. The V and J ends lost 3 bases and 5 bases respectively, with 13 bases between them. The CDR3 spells CASSQKGVYTGELFF. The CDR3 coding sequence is TGCGCCAGCAGCCAGAAGGGGGTATATACCGGGGAGCTGTTTTTT.

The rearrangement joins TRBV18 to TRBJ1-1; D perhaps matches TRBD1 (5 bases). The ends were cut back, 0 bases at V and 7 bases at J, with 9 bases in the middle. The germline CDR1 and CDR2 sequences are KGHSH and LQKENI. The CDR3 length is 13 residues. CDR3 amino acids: CASSPPLQGEAFF. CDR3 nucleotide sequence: TGTGCCAGCTCACCACCTCTCCAGGGTGAAGCTTTCTTT. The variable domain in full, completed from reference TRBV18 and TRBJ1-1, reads NAGVMQNPRHLVRRRGQEARLRCSPMKGHSHVYWYRQLPEEGLKFMVYLQKENIIDESGMPKERFSAEFPKEGPSILRIQQVVRGDSAAYFCASSPPLQGEAFFGQGTRLTVV.